One and the same sample provided the 20 T cell receptor beta chains below, sequenced in a study of T cells in women clearing cervical HPV infection. TCRdb's table, derived via immunoSEQ multiplex PCR, lists solely in-frame clones and lacks some. The sample totals fewer than 35,000 clones. Material: blood buffy coat. All receptors come from a woman aged 18-70 years with a cervical HPV16 infection that either progressed to CIN3+ or cleared (not recorded which).

Notes on this clone: The read is 3 residues too short to cover the CDR3 end, so that end is filled in from the germline J gene. The chain has TRBV4-1 and TRBJ2-4, with 9 nucleotides matching TRBD2. The V gene end was trimmed by 1 base and the J gene end by 6 bases; junction bases not matched to a gene: 10. CDR3 length equals 17 residues. Germline CDR1 and CDR2: MGHRA and YSYEKL. CDR3 protein: CASSQGVLAGVVNIQYF. CDR3 bases read: TGCGCCAGCAGCCAAGGCGTTTTAGCGGGAGTCGTAAACATT.

As concerns this clone: The read terminates 3 residues before the CDR3 end, so the remaining end is supplied by the germline J gene. The V call is TRBV6-1, the J call TRBJ1-2; possible D gene TRBD1, 6 bases. With 3 bases removed from V and 5 bases from J, the gap between germline ends came to 16 bases. This CDR3 comprises 15 residues. Looked up from germline, CDR1 is MNHNS and CDR2 is SASEGT. The CDR3 bases that were read are TGTGCCAGCAGTGATATCCAGGGCAGGGGATATGGC. The encoded protein is CASSDIQGRGYG. The CDR3, in full, reads CASSDIQGRGYGYTF.

Incomplete CDR3 DNA: TGTGCCAGCAGCTCTTTGACAGGGGGCCACTATGGC. It yields the protein CASSSLTGGHYG. From start to end, the CDR3 is CASSSLTGGHYGYTF. The chain has TRBV11-2 and TRBJ1-2; 10 bases map to TRBD1. The sequenced fragment ends 3 residues before the CDR3 boundary, so the rest is inferred from the germline J gene. CDR1 and CDR2 (germline): SGHAT, FQNNGV. The CDR3 has 15 amino acids. Unmatched junction bases numbered 5, after V lost 4 bases and J lost 3 bases.

Regarding this clone: The read is 3 residues too short to cover the CDR3 end, so that end is filled in from the germline J gene. The chain links TRBV2 to TRBJ1-2; tentatively, D is TRBD1 (6 bases). CDR1 SNHLY and CDR2 FYNNEI come from the germline V gene. CDR3 length equals 17 residues. The CDR3 loop is CASSEVIAGAYTDTYTF. The sequenced part of the CDR3 DNA is TGTGCCAGCAGTGAAGTAATAGCGGGGGCTTACACAGATACC.

Details on this clone: The read is 3 residues too short to cover the CDR3 end, so that end is filled in from the germline J gene. The genes are TRBV19 and TRBJ1-5, with TRBD1 matching 8 bases. This CDR3 spans 12 amino acids. Germline lookup yields CDR1 LNHDA and CDR2 SQIVND (reference sequence). J lost 7 bases, V lost 10 bases, and 6 bases had no gene match. The sequenced part of the CDR3 DNA is TGTGCCATCCAGGGGGCCGGGCAGCCC. Translating it yields CAIQGAGQP. The full CDR3 protein is CAIQGAGQPQHF.

Regarding this clone: The read falls 3 residues short of the CDR3 end, and the missing part is taken from the germline J gene. The chain recombines TRBV20-1 with TRBJ2-1; 9 bases line up with TRBD2. CDR1 and CDR2 (germline): DFQATT, SNEGSKA (reference sequence). J gave up 9 bases and V 3 bases, and 6 bases lay outside the gene matches. This CDR3 region has 13 residues. This chain's CDR3 is CSASGGRALEQFF. Incomplete CDR3 DNA: TGCAGTGCTAGCGGCGGGAGGGCCCTTGAG.

About this clone itself: Coverage ceases 3 residues before the CDR3 finishes, and the germline J gene fills in the end. The gene calls are TRBV11-2 and TRBJ2-1; tentatively, D is TRBD1 (5 bases). Germline V gene sequence: CDR1 SGHAT, CDR2 FQNNGV. The CDR3 contains 14 residues. Trimming left V 0 bases short and J 2 bases short, with 5 bases between. CDR3: CASSLEGPYNEQFF. The CDR3 bases that were read are TGTGCCAGCAGCTTAGAGGGGCCCTACAATGAG.

Regarding this clone: The sequenced fragment ends 3 residues before the CDR3 boundary, so the rest is inferred from the germline J gene. The chain joins TRBV6-7 to TRBJ2-2, with D perhaps matching TRBD1 (6 bases). Being an ORF, TRBV6-7 has a function that is uncertain. The V end lost 0 bases, the J end lost 5 bases, and 16 bases lay between the germline ends. This CDR3 region has 17 residues. The DNA read from the CDR3 is TGTGCCAGCAGTTACTCGACAGGCGCTAGGATTACCGGGGAG. It translates to CASSYSTGARITGE. The full CDR3 sequence reads CASSYSTGARITGELFF.

With respect to this clone: Read coverage stops 3 residues before the CDR3 terminus; the germline J gene supplies the remainder. The chain has TRBV20-1 and TRBJ2-7, with 10 bases lining up with TRBD1. The CDR3 has 14 amino acids. Germline-derived CDR1 and CDR2 are DFQATT and SNEGSKA (reference sequence). V was clipped by 1 base and J by 3 bases; unmatched bases: 3. Partial CDR3 DNA: TGCAGTGCTAGAGCGGACAGGGGGAACTACGAG. Residues: CSARADRGNYE. The entire CDR3 is CSARADRGNYEQYF.

With respect to this clone: The read finishes 3 residues shy of the CDR3 end, and the germline J gene is used to complete it. This chain links TRBV20-1 with TRBJ2-3; the D gene is possibly TRBD1 (6 bases). The V end lost 2 bases, the J end lost 4 bases, and 19 bases lay between the germline ends. Germline V gene lookup returns CDR1 DFQATT and CDR2 SNEGSKA (reference sequence). This CDR3 is built from 16 residues. The CDR3 protein is CSARTGRKEGADTQYF. The DNA read from the CDR3 is TGCAGTGCTAGAACCGGACGGAAAGAGGGGGCAGATACG.

The part of the CDR3 DNA that was read is TGCGCCAGCAGCTTGGCGGGACAGGGGTCCCTCAATGAG. Protein: CASSLAGQGSLNE. The entire CDR3 protein reads CASSLAGQGSLNEQFF. This chain joins TRBV5-1 and TRBJ2-1; 10 bases are a match to TRBD1. Coverage ceases 3 residues before the CDR3 finishes, and the germline J gene fills in the end. Trimming took 0 bases from V and 6 from J; bases not matched to a gene: 6. CDR1 SGHRS and CDR2 YFSETQ come from the germline V gene. CDR3 length equals 16 residues.

Worth noting for this clone: The sequenced fragment ends 3 residues before the CDR3 boundary, so the rest is inferred from the germline J gene. V gene TRBV2 combines with J gene TRBJ2-3; the match to TRBD2 covers 9 bases. In germline, CDR1 is SNHLY, CDR2 FYNNEI. This CDR3 is 17 amino acids long. CDR3 DNA, as far as it was read: TGTGCCAGCAGGCCCCGTTGGGGGCGGGAGGGCCTTGAGACG. It translates to CASRPRWGREGLET. The whole CDR3 sequence reads CASRPRWGREGLETQYF.

Regarding this clone: The read is 3 residues too short to cover the CDR3 end, so that end is filled in from the germline J gene. V is TRBV20-1 and J is TRBJ1-5; D not certain. Germline-derived CDR1 and CDR2 are DFQATT and SNEGSKA (reference sequence). V was clipped by 5 bases and J by 8 bases, with 31 bases between them. The CDR3 spans 18 residues. The part of the CDR3 DNA that was read is TGCAGTGCTCAGAATTTGCTAGCGGGAGAGGCTTTCCAAGAGCCC. This codes for CSAQNLLAGEAFQEP. The complete CDR3 sequence is CSAQNLLAGEAFQEPQHF.

Note on this clone: The CDR3 end is not reached by the read, which stops 3 residues before it; the germline J gene fills it in. The V and J genes are TRBV4-1 and TRBJ1-2; 8 bases match TRBD1. The CDR3 loop spans 16 amino acids. Germline CDR1 reads MGHRA; CDR2 reads YSYEKL. The junction had 8 bases not matched to a gene; V was cut back by 4 bases and J by 1 base. CDR3 DNA (partial): TGCGCCAGCAGCCCCATCGGACAGGGAATTAACTATGGC. Its protein product is CASSPIGQGINYG. The whole CDR3 is CASSPIGQGINYGYTF.

Remarks on this clone: The DNA ends 3 residues before the CDR3 does, and the rest of the CDR3 is filled in from the germline J gene. The J gene is TRBJ2-7, the V gene TRBV7-9; 9 nucleotides align to TRBD1. The CDR3 has 14 amino acids. J gave up 5 bases and V 5 bases, and 7 bases lay outside the gene matches. Germline values: CDR1 SEHNR, CDR2 FQNEAQ (reference sequence). The CDR3 is CASSVPGQGNEQYF. The CDR3 DNA, read in part, is TGTGCCAGCAGCGTCCCGGGACAGGGCAACGAG.

This CDR3 is CASSPMTSGGNYTF. Partial CDR3 DNA: TGTGCCAGCAGCCCCATGACTAGCGGGGGAAAC. The rearrangement joins TRBV7-9 to TRBJ1-2, with a weak D call TRBD1 (5 bases). The CDR3 end is not reached by the read, which stops 3 residues before it; the germline J gene fills it in. From germline, CDR1 is SEHNR and CDR2 FQNEAQ (reference sequence). The length of the CDR3 is 14 residues.

CDR3 DNA (partial): TGTGCCAGCAGTGAGACTGGGAATGAG. Amino acid sequence: CASSETGNE. The entire CDR3 is CASSETGNEQFF. The V call is TRBV7-9, the J call TRBJ2-1; D is unresolved. The read stops 3 residues short of the end of the CDR3; the missing end is completed from the germline J gene. CDR1 SEHNR and CDR2 FQNEAQ come from the germline V gene (reference sequence). Deletions cut 6 bases from V and 7 bases from J, with 10 bases between. CDR3 length: 12 amino acids.

Note on this clone: The read halts 3 residues ahead of the CDR3 end, with the missing end drawn from the germline J gene. The rearrangement joins TRBV20-1 to TRBJ2-5; TRBD2 matches 14 bases. The trim removed 0 bases at V and 2 bases at J, leaving 8 bases unmatched. The CDR3 is 18 amino acids. The germline CDR1 and CDR2 sequences are DFQATT and SNEGSKA (reference sequence). This CDR3 reads CSARELWGTSGGQETQYF. CDR3 bases read: TGCAGTGCTAGAGAATTATGGGGGACTAGCGGGGGTCAAGAGACC.

As regards this clone: The CDR3 end is not reached by the read, which stops 3 residues before it; the germline J gene fills it in. The chain uses TRBV7-3 and TRBJ2-1; TRBD2 is a possible D gene (5 bases). The germline V and J ends were trimmed by 2 bases and 8 bases, with 10 bases remaining between them. From germline, CDR1 is SGHTA and CDR2 FQGTGA. This CDR3 has 13 amino acids. CDR3 sequence: CASSLRLAHEQFF. CDR3 bases read: TGTGCCAGCAGCTTACGCCTAGCCCATGAG.

Details on this clone: The sequence runs out 3 residues before the end of the CDR3; the remainder is reconstructed from the germline J gene. The V and J genes are TRBV7-9 and TRBJ1-4; a possible D gene is TRBD1 (6 bases). The V end was cut by 5 bases, the J end by 5 bases, with 15 bases between. Germline V gene lookup returns CDR1 SEHNR and CDR2 FQNEAQ (reference sequence). This CDR3 has 15 residues. This CDR3 is CASSEGQLTNEKLFF. The sequenced part of the CDR3 DNA is TGTGCCAGCAGCGAAGGACAGCTAACAAATGAAAAA.